A selection of T cell receptor beta chains follows, all from one sample in a study of neurological immune-mediated disorders. One entry per CDR3 protein, called by TCRdb with MiXCR from the 5' RACE reads. The table lists approximately 59,000 distinct CDR3 sequences, around 5% of them singletons. Sequenced: PBMCs. Receptor source: a human donor with multiple sclerosis. The donor label of this sample is uncertain. Each CDR3 is given with its conserved first and last residue. The order of the fields is clone size, D gene, J gene, V gene, CDR3 DNA, CDR3 protein. A D gene is named only where the DNA matches it firmly. Clone size is stated in some rows and not others, as once, few, many or a class when expanded.

size: many
D: .
J: TRBJ1-2
V: TRBV5-6
DNA: TGTGCCAGCAGCCCATTTTCCAGAGGTAACACACACCATGGCTACACCTTC
CDR3: CASSPFSRGNTHHGYTF

size: many
D: .
J: TRBJ2-1
V: TRBV18
DNA: TGTGCCAGCTCACCAGAGAGGGCCCGTATGTTTAATGAGCAGTTCTTC
CDR3: CASSPERARMFNEQFF

size: many
D: TRBD1
J: TRBJ2-7
V: TRBV5-1
DNA: TGCGCCAGCAGCTTCGGGACAGGGATCTACGAGCAGTACTTC
CDR3: CASSFGTGIYEQYF

size: many
D: .
J: TRBJ2-7
V: TRBV28
DNA: TGTGCCAGCAGTTCGGGGGCCTCCTACGAGCAGTACTTC
CDR3: CASSSGASYEQYF

size: .
D: TRBD1
J: TRBJ2-7
V: TRBV6-6
DNA: TGTGCCAGCAGGGGGACAGGGAACTACGAGCAGTACTTC
CDR3: CASRGTGNYEQYF

size: few
D: .
J: TRBJ1-1
V: TRBV18
DNA: TGTGCCAGCTCACCAGATCCGGGAACTCCTGAAGCTTTCTTT
CDR3: CASSPDPGTPEAFF

size: many
D: .
J: TRBJ2-3
V: TRBV15
DNA: TGTGCCACCAGTAGACAGCACACAGATACGCAGTATTTT
CDR3: CATSRQHTDTQYF

size: many
D: TRBD2
J: TRBJ2-7
V: TRBV12-3/TRBV12-4
DNA: TGTGCCAGCAGTGGGGGGGGACTCTCCTACGAGCAGTACTTC
CDR3: CASSGGGLSYEQYF

size: medium-sized
D: .
J: TRBJ2-3
V: TRBV24-1
DNA: TGTGCCACCAGTGAGCCCCTCGGAGATACGCAGTATTTT
CDR3: CATSEPLGDTQYF

size: many
D: .
J: TRBJ1-5
V: TRBV20-1
DNA: TGCAGTGCTAGTACGGGCCAGCCCCAGCATTTT
CDR3: CSASTGQPQHF

size: .
D: .
J: TRBJ1-1
V: TRBV19
DNA: TGTGCCACCGAGGATGGTGGGAATTTGAACACTGAAGCTTTCTTT
CDR3: CATEDGGNLNTEAFF

size: many
D: .
J: TRBJ2-7
V: TRBV9
DNA: TGTGCCAGCAGCCTCCCGTGGCGGGCAGTGGAGCAGTACTTC
CDR3: CASSLPWRAVEQYF

size: many
D: .
J: TRBJ2-3
V: TRBV5-1
DNA: TGCGCCAGCAGCTTGAGGAGGCAGAACACAGATACGCAGTATTTT
CDR3: CASSLRRQNTDTQYF

size: many
D: .
J: TRBJ2-7
V: TRBV11-2
DNA: TGTGCCAGCAGCTTAAGAGAGCAGTACTTC
CDR3: CASSLREQYF

size: many
D: .
J: TRBJ1-1
V: TRBV20-1
DNA: TGCAGTGCTCCGCGGCGGGGCTCCGAACGAGGCACTGAAGCTTTCTTT
CDR3: CSAPRRGSERGTEAFF

size: many
D: .
J: TRBJ1-2
V: TRBV9
DNA: TGTGCCAGCAGCGTAGGAGGGAAGGGCTACACCTTC
CDR3: CASSVGGKGYTF

size: many
D: .
J: TRBJ1-4
V: TRBV9
DNA: TGTGCCAGCAGTGCAACTAATGAAAAACTGTTTTTT
CDR3: CASSATNEKLFF

size: .
D: TRBD2
J: TRBJ2-1
V: TRBV6-2/TRBV6-3
DNA: TGTGCCAGCAGTAGCGGGGGCTCCTACAATGAGCAGTTCTTC
CDR3: CASSSGGSYNEQFF

size: many
D: .
J: TRBJ1-2
V: TRBV9
DNA: TGTGCCAGCAGCCCGGGGGCATATGGCTACACCTTC
CDR3: CASSPGAYGYTF

size: many
D: .
J: TRBJ2-1
V: TRBV11-3
DNA: TGTGCCAGCAGCTTAGATCCAGGGGTGAATGAGCAGTTCTTC
CDR3: CASSLDPGVNEQFF

size: once
D: .
J: TRBJ2-1
V: TRBV15
DNA: TGTGCCACCAGAGGAGCGTTAACCTACAATGAGCAGTTCTTC
CDR3: CATRGALTYNEQFF

size: many
D: .
J: TRBJ2-4
V: TRBV4-1
DNA: TGCGCCAGCAGCCAAGAACACAGAACCTTCATACTAGCCAAAAACATTCAGTACTTC
CDR3: CASSQEHRTFILAKNIQYF

size: many
D: .
J: TRBJ2-3
V: TRBV7-2
DNA: TGTGCCAGCAGCTTAGATTTTCATCGCACAGATACGCAGTATTTT
CDR3: CASSLDFHRTDTQYF

size: many
D: TRBD1
J: TRBJ2-7
V: TRBV12-3/TRBV12-4
DNA: TGTGCCAGCAGTCCGGGACAGGGCTACGAGCAGTACTTC
CDR3: CASSPGQGYEQYF

size: many
D: TRBD2
J: TRBJ2-1
V: TRBV7-9
DNA: TGTGCCAGCAGCCCCCAAGGGGCGGGGGGTTCTCGGCAGTTCTTC
CDR3: CASSPQGAGGSRQFF